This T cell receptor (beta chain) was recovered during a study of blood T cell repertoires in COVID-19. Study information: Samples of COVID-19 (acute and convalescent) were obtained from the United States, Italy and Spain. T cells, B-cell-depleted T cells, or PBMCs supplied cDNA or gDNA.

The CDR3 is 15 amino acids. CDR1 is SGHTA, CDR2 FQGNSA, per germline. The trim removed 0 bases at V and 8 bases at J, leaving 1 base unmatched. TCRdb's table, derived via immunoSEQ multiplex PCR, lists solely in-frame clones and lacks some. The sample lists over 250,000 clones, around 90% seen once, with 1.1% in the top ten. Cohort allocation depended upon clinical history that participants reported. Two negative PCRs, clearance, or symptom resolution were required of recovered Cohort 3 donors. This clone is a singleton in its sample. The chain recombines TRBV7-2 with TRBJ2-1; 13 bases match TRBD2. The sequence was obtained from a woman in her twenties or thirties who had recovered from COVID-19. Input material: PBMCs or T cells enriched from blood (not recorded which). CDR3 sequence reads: CASSLALAGGYEQFF. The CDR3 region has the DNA TGTGCCAGCAGCTTAGCACTAGCGGGAGGGTATGAGCAGTTCTTC.